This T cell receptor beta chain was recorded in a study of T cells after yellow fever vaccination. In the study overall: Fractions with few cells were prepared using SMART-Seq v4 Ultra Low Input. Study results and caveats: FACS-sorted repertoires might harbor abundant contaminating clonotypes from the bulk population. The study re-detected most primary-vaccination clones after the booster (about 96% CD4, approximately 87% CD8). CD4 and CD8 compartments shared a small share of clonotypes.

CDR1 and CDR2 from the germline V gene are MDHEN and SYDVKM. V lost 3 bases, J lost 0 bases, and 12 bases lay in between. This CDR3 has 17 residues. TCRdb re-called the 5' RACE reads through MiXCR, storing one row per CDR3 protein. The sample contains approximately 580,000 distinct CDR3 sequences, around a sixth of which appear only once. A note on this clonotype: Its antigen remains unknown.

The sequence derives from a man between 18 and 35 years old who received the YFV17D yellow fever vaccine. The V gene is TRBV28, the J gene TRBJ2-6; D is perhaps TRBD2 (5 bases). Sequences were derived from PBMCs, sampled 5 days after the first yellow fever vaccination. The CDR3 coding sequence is TGTGCCAGCAGTTTTGAGCGGTTCCGCTCTGGGGCCAACGTCCTGACTTTC. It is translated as CASSFERFRSGANVLTF.